The present entry profiles one T cell receptor (beta chain) with its context. Its binding antigen is unknown. No much larger clone exists at a distance of one base, and base qualities are not known. Reading from cysteine to phenylalanine, the CDR3 counts 15 amino acids. Only the CDR3 DNA stays, 45 bases, in frame from base 1. CDR1 and CDR2, per the germline V gene (reference sequence), are SEHNR and FQNEAQ. Relative to germline, V is 5 bases shorter and J is 2 bases shorter, with 15 bases between their ends. The cohort consisted of fewer than 700 healthy bone marrow donors. At the time of sampling, all cohort members were nominally healthy, though unrecorded immune exposures were likely present. The donor tested CMV seropositive, placing the donor among the 290 or so seropositive members of the cohort. A peripheral blood sample was provided by each donor, and peripheral blood mononuclear cells were used for TCR beta sequencing. Genomic DNA was extracted from the blood cell samples with the Qiagen DNeasy Blood Extraction Kit.

The record originates from a study of cytomegalovirus exposure and HLA in healthy donors (dated by TCRdb to 2017 to 2019). Context from the whole study: An earlier analysis of fewer than 750 of the donors reported approximately 260 Gb of sequence data and 95 million to 120 million unique TCR beta sequences obtained from approximately 180 million T cells. High-throughput TCR immunosequencing, statistical association of individual TCRs with disease status, and machine learning were combined to predict cytomegalovirus infection status. Of the approximately 400 genotyped donors, over 70% fell in the genetic ancestry cluster associated with self-reported Caucasian donors. HLA typing included class I and class II loci at four-digit resolution. A separate validation cohort of some 130 different subjects was used in addition to the roughly 670-subject first cohort. A later analysis re-analyzed previously published TCR beta repertoires from about 600 donors and added high-resolution HLA genotyping to study TCR occurrence patterns. The study aimed to test whether cataloging public T cell receptors could reveal signatures of past pathogen exposure. In an earlier analysis of 587 of the donors, high-throughput TCR beta sequencing was used to judge whether each TCR beta V gene segment behaved as functional or pseudogenic. Across around 400 genotyped donors of the cohort, an average of about 240,000 unique TCR beta nucleotide sequences per donor were sequenced, and 15% to 20% of those sequences were non-productive. Because of strong linkage in the cohort, roughly 5 DR-DQ haplotypes were treated as single units for association and clustering. The T cell repertoires of 700 or so subjects were profiled by immunosequencing and related to cytomegalovirus serostatus. In a later genetic analysis, genome-wide SNP genotypes for about 55% of the roughly 700 donors were used, and that subset was treated as a discovery cohort. All discovery cohort repertoires had been generated on a single sequencing platform. Donor age, sex, ethnicity and CMV serostatus were collected together with the repertoire data. Typing coverage differed by locus: A, B, C, DRB1 and DQB1 were typed in roughly 620-630 donors, DQA1 in approximately 520, DPA1 in some 570, and DPB1 in just under 490. In the later analysis, no new phenotypic data were used to find candidate immune exposures; instead, reliance was placed on TCR beta sequences and their occurrence across donors. Roughly 300 gigabases of sequencing data and 70 million to 100 million unique TCR sequences were included in an early release covering around 650 HLA-typed donors.

Broad study findings and their caveats: The earlier analysis of nearly 600 of the donors excluded some 15 rarely observed V segments, including chromosome 9 orphons, because counts were too low. Specific HLA alleles were associated with some 15,000 TCR beta sequences at a false discovery rate of 0.05 in a later analysis. For the cohort, immune exposure information was limited to CMV serostatus. When HLA alleles, especially DR and DQ, strongly co-occurred, attributing TCR associations to individual alleles was difficult. The study listed 170 or so TCR beta chains as associated with cytomegalovirus. While some public TCRs were present in many individuals, most TCR sequences turned up only very rarely across donors. In an earlier analysis of some 540 of the donors, most TCR beta V segments appeared in productive rearrangements about 87% or about 30% of the time, broadly matching IMGT annotations. A later analysis reported that several top co-occurrence clusters appeared linked to parvovirus B19, influenza, CMV and Epstein-Barr virus. In a later analysis, the rate of TCR association differed among HLA loci, with DRB1 alleles having the most associated TCRs and HLA-C alleles having the fewest. The presence/absence analyses assumed that sequencing depth was roughly uniform across donors, and that assumption may not be true. Only TCR beta chains were sequenced in this cohort, and the absence of alpha or paired-chain data limited detectable features. A cluster of highly shared sequence variants was judged likely to be a technical artifact of the sequencing pipeline. An association between a missense DCLRE1C variant and V-gene and J-gene trimming of TCR beta chains was found in a later genetic analysis and replicated in an independent cohort. In a later analysis, HLA-associated TCR beta chains showed more clonal expansion and lower generation probabilities than non-associated chains that were equally common. The authors suggested that the approach could potentially be extended to other disease states and immunological phenotypes. In a later analysis, most CMV-associated TCR beta chains were found to appear HLA-restricted, with HLA associations seemingly driven largely by CMV exposure. Three of the identified cytomegalovirus-associated TCR beta chains were confirmed in vitro to be specific for cytomegalovirus antigens. A further reported finding was that TCR beta sequences accurately predicted the HLA-A and HLA-B alleles for most subjects in the first cohort. Correlated functional status among segregating V segments might be attributable to linkage disequilibrium, but an unknown experimental factor could not be ruled out. Because HLA typing was missing for some donors at each locus, association tests included only the typed subset. According to a later genetic analysis, donors in an Asian-associated ancestry cluster had fewer N-insertions in productive TCRs than the approximately 610-donor mean. The classifier was reported to diagnose cytomegalovirus status with high specificity and sensitivity in both the original cohort and the validation cohort. Some IMGT-functional V segments, including TRBV6-2 and TRBV6-3, could not be distinguished by the 87-base-pair reads and were therefore excluded.

Library prep was done by the immunoSEQ multiplex PCR assay. The multiplex PCR relied on a mix of 60 forward primers for TCR Vbeta segments and 13 reverse primers for TCR Jbeta segments. Amplification of the CDR3 region of rearranged TCR beta genes was performed with a multiplex PCR assay on genomic DNA. The Illumina HiSeq System was used to sequence the amplified TCR beta libraries as 87-base-pair reads. As for how the authors treated the data: In a later analysis, roughly 80 million unique TCR beta chains were counted across the 500 to 850 repertoires, and roughly 10 million of these chains were shared by at least two donors. A nearest-neighbor algorithm error-corrected the raw reads and collapsed the reads into unique sequences, merging closely related sequences to remove PCR and sequencing errors. Alignment of CDR3 sequences to IMGT reference sequences was used to assign V, D and J gene segments. For a sequence to be retained, a match of at least six nucleotides was required to both a V gene segment and a J gene segment. A rearrangement counted as productive if the CDR3 had no stop codons and remained in frame with V and J, and every other rearrangement counted as non-productive. Following IMGT convention, CDR3 was defined as the stretch from the second conserved V-encoded cysteine to the conserved J-encoded phenylalanine. In an earlier analysis of around 570 of the donors, sequences lacking an unambiguous match to a single V gene segment were excluded. In an earlier analysis of several hundred of the donors, a V segment was called functional when productive rearrangements were above 56.7%, and segregating when the standard deviation between donors exceeded 5%. To diagnose cytomegalovirus status from the catalog of TCR beta chain sequences, a statistical classification framework was built. In a later analysis, TCR nucleotide sequences were compared against IMGT/GENE-DB human TR gene sequences so that V and J genes could be assigned. In a later analysis, CDR3 sequences and most-parsimonious VDJ recombination scenarios were assigned using the TCRdist pipeline. In a later analysis, every TCR beta chain was defined by the combination of its CDR3 amino acid sequence and its V-gene family, and reads without a unique V-gene family were dropped. As a way to deal with suspected cross-contamination and a sequencing artifact, a later analysis dropped hundreds of nucleotide sequences that were highly shared and had low generation probability. In a later analysis, a clonal expansion index was calculated for each public chain from normalized within-repertoire ranks of inferred template counts. In a later analysis, generation probabilities were computed with a VDJ recombination model fitted to out-of-frame rearrangements, and the resulting probabilities were checked against IGoR. Hypergeometric tests were used in a later analysis to score TCR-TCR, TCR-HLA and TCR-CMV co-occurrence, with a repertoire-size bias correction applied to the TCR pairs. In a later analysis, false discovery rates were estimated by permuting HLA or CMV assignments 20 times. In a later analysis, co-occurring TCRs were grouped using DBSCAN, with TCRdist sequence similarity added in when clustering inside HLA-allele-positive subsets. Repertoires with fewer than 30,000 or more than 120,000 public chains, plus five repertoires with anomalous nucleotide sharing, were excluded from co-occurrence clustering. TCRdb took this table from immuneACCESS and kept in-frame rearrangements with V and J called. Such tables lack part of the clones; where checked against another copy, unresolved V genes explain under half of the gap, and the rest is unexplained. V and J calls and clone size are as listed in that table; D and trimming were resolved from the DNA. This sample lists about 160,000 clones; approximately 82% were detected once. Under 8% of the sample is held by the ten biggest clonotypes.

The sequencing sample was made of PBMCs. The receptor was isolated from a man in his fifties in good health and CMV-seropositive. The V and J genes are TRBV7-9 and TRBJ1-2; the D gene lacks a confident call. The sequenced DNA is TGTGCCAGCAGCCCACCTTCGAACCTAAACTATGGCTACACCTTC. Translated, it gives CASSPPSNLNYGYTF.